Each of the 11 T cell receptor beta chains below was sequenced from the same sample in a study of identical twins. TCRdb itself ran the 5' RACE reads through MiXCR, one entry per CDR3 protein. Of around 960,000 distinct CDR3 sequences listed, around an eighth are singletons. The data also belong to a second study, concerning yellow fever vaccine responses in identical twins.

Sequencing input: PBMCs. Source of these receptors: a woman between 18 and 29 years old in good health.

The table lists this clonotype with a few counts. J is TRBJ2-3 and V is TRBV10-3; TRBD2 aligns across 7 bases. Per the germline V gene, CDR1 is ENHRY and CDR2 is SYGVKD. Trimming removed 7 bases from V and 4 bases from J; junction bases left unmatched: 5. The CDR3 is 13 amino acids. CDR3 sequence reads: CAITARESDTQYF. CDR3 bases: TGTGCCATCACGGCGCGGGAGTCAGATACGCAGTATTTT.

The V call is TRBV5-1, the J call TRBJ2-6, with D possibly TRBD1 on 5 matching bases. Germline lookup yields CDR1 SGHRS and CDR2 YFSETQ. The CDR3 is 15 residues long. Trimming took off 4 bases at V and 4 bases at J, with 12 bases between the two ends. CDR3 region: CASSGAGNGANVLTF. CDR3 coding DNA: TGCGCCAGCAGCGGTGCAGGGAACGGGGCCAACGTCCTGACTTTC. Using reference TRBV5-1 and TRBJ2-6 for the parts outside the CDR3, the full variable domain is KAGVTQTPRYLIKTRGQQVTLSCSPISGHRSVSWYQQTPGQGLQFLFEYFSETQRNKGNFPGRFSGRQFSNSRSEMNVSTLELGDSALYLCASSGAGNGANVLTFGAGSRLTVL.

This clonotype was picked up a small number of times. The V gene is TRBV7-9, the J gene TRBJ2-4, with TRBD1 matching over 7 bases. The germline V gene encodes CDR1 SEHNR and CDR2 FQNEAQ (reference sequence). The CDR3 runs to 16 residues. The V gene end was trimmed by 2 bases and the J gene end by 7 bases; junction bases not matched to a gene: 11. The CDR3 sequence: CASSLIGQAVGNIQYF. The CDR3 region has the DNA TGTGCCAGCAGCTTAATCGGACAGGCGGTGGGGAACATTCAGTACTTC.

The rearrangement joins TRBV20-1 to TRBJ1-2; TRBD1 aligns across 8 bases. The germline CDR1 and CDR2 sequences are DFQATT and SNEGSKA (reference sequence). V lost 5 bases, J lost 7 bases, and 9 bases stayed unmatched. The CDR3 runs to 13 residues. CDR3 amino acids: CSARLGQGRGYTF. The CDR3 DNA is TGCAGTGCTCGATTAGGACAGGGTCGTGGCTACACCTTC.

This clonotype appeared a few times. The chain combines TRBV3-1 with TRBJ2-2; TRBD2 aligns across 14 bases. The ends lost 4 bases at V and 1 base at J; junction bases unmatched: 5. The CDR3 contains 18 residues. Germline V gene data show CDR1 as LGHDT and CDR2 as YNNKEL (reference sequence). CDR3: CASSLTSGRALNTGELFF. The CDR3 DNA reads as TGTGCCAGCAGCCTGACTAGCGGGAGGGCATTGAACACCGGGGAGCTGTTTTTT.

A few counts support this clonotype. This chain joins TRBV5-1 and TRBJ2-5; D not resolved. The CDR3 extends over 14 amino acids. V lost 2 bases and J 5 bases, leaving 13 bases between the germline ends. Germline CDR1 SGHRS, CDR2 YFSETQ. As DNA, the CDR3 is TGCGCCAGCAGCTTTGGCCAGTTGGAGGAGACCCAGTACTTC. Residues: CASSFGQLEETQYF.

The rearrangement uses TRBV6-1 and TRBJ1-1; D might be TRBD1 (5 bases). V gave up 7 bases and J gave up 0 bases, with 12 bases separating them. Germline CDR1 reads MNHNS; CDR2 reads SASEGT. CDR3 length: 14 amino acids. The CDR3 DNA is TGTGCCAGCAACCGACAGCAGTTGAACACTGAAGCTTTCTTT. This gives the protein CASNRQQLNTEAFF.

The chain is built from TRBV3-1 and TRBJ1-4, with D perhaps matching TRBD1 (5 bases). The germline V gene has CDR1 LGHDT and CDR2 YNNKEL (reference sequence). Between the trimmed V and J ends, which lost 0 bases and 8 bases, there was a span of 19 bases. The CDR3 covers 17 residues. The CDR3 sequence is CASSQDPDGREGEKLFF. CDR3 sequence (DNA): TGTGCCAGCAGCCAAGACCCGGACGGCAGGGAGGGGGAAAAACTGTTTTTT.

The chain uses TRBV7-2 and TRBJ2-2; 7 bases agree with TRBD2. This CDR3 has 15 amino acids. Germline CDR1 is SGHTA and CDR2 is FQGNSA. J was trimmed by 5 bases and V by 4 bases; bases with no gene match: 7. Written as DNA, the CDR3 is TGTGCCAGCAGCTCGAGCGGGGTCTGGACCGGGGAGCTGTTTTTT. This translates into CASSSSGVWTGELFF.

The genes are TRBV7-9 and TRBJ1-2; TRBD1 aligns across 8 bases. V trimming: 4 bases; J trimming: 6 bases; junction bases outside the gene matches: 7. This CDR3 is built from 14 residues. Germline V lookup: CDR1 SEHNR, CDR2 FQNEAQ (reference sequence). The CDR3 nucleotides read TGTGCCAGCAGCTCCGGACAGGGCAAAAATGGCTACACCTTC. Its protein is CASSSGQGKNGYTF.

This chain joins TRBV11-3 and TRBJ2-2; 10 bases are a match to TRBD2. This CDR3 spans 14 amino acids. The V gene's germline CDR1 is SGHNT and CDR2 YENEEA. Trimming cost V 8 bases and J 4 bases; bases outside gene matches: 4. CDR3 nucleotides: TGTGCCAGCCGAAGCGGGGGGGCCACCGGGGAGCTGTTTTTT. It yields the protein CASRSGGATGELFF.